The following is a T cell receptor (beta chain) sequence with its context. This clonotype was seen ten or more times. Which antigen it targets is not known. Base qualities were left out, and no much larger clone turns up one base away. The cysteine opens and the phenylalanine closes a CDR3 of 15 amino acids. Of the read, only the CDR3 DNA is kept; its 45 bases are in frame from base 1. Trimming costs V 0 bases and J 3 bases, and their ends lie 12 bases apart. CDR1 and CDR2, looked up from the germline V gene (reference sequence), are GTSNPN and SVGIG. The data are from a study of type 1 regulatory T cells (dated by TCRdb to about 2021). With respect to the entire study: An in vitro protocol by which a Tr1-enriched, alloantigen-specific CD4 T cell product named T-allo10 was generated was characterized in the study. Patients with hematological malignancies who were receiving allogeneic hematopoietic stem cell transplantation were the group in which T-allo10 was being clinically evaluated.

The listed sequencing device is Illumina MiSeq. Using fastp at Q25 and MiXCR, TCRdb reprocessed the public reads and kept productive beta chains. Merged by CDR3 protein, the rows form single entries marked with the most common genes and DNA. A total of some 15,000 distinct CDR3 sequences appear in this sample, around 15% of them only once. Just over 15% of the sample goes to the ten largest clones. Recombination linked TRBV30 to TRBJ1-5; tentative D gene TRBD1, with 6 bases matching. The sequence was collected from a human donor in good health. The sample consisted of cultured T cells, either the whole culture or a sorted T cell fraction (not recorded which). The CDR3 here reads CAWSVLDSLNQPQHF. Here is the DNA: TGTGCCTGGAGTGTACTGGACAGTCTCAATCAGCCCCAGCATTTT.